This T cell receptor (beta chain) was recovered during a study of cytomegalovirus exposure and HLA in healthy donors. This CDR3 comprises 14 residues. The germline CDR1 and CDR2 sequences are SEHNR and FQNEAQ (reference sequence). The V gene lost 3 bases and the J gene lost 7 bases, with 16 bases spanning the gap. Study-level results: Most subjects had HLA-A and HLA-B alleles reportedly predicted accurately by TCR beta sequences.

About this clone: Antigen unknown.

A multiplex PCR was run with 60 Vbeta primers and 13 Jbeta primers. TCRdb's table, derived via immunoSEQ multiplex PCR, lists solely in-frame clones and lacks some. This table has fewer than 120,000 clones, roughly 86% appearing once. The rearrangement links TRBV7-9 to TRBJ2-7; TRBD2 is a possible D gene (5 bases). The sequenced sample was PBMCs. This receptor was taken from a man aged 35 to 55 in good health and CMV-seronegative. This CDR3 is CASSFVGTSGEQYF. The CDR3 region has the DNA TGTGCCAGCAGCTTTGTGGGTACCTCGGGGGAGCAGTACTTC.